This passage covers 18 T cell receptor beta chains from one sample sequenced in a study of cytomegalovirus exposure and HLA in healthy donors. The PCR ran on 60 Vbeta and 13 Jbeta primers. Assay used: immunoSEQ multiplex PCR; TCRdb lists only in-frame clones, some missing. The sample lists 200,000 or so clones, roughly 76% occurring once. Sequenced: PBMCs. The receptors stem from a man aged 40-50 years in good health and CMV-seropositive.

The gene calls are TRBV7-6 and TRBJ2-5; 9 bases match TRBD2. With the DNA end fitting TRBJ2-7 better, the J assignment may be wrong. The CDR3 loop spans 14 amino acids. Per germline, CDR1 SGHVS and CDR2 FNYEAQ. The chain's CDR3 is CASSLRAGGSEQYF. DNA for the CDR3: TGTGCCAGCAGCTTAAGAGCGGGGGGTAGCGAGCAGTACTTC.

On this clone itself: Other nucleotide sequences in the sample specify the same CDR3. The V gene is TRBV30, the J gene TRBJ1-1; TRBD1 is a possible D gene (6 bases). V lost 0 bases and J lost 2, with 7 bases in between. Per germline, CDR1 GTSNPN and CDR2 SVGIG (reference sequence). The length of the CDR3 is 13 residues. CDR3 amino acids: CAWSVQGNTEAFF. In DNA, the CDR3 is TGTGCCTGGAGTGTACAGGGCAACACTGAAGCTTTCTTT.

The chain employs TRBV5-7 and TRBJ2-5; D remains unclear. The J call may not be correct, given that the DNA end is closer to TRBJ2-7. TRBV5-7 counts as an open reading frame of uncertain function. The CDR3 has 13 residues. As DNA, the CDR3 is TGTGCCAGCAGCGCGGCGCAGTTGTACGAGCAGTACTTC. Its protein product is CASSAAQLYEQYF.

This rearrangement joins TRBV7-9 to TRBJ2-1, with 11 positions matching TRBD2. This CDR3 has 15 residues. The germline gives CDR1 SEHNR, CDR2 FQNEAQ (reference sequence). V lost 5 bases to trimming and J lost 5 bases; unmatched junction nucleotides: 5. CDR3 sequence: CASSQTSGAHNEQFF. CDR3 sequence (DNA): TGTGCCAGCAGCCAGACTAGCGGGGCCCACAATGAGCAGTTCTTC.

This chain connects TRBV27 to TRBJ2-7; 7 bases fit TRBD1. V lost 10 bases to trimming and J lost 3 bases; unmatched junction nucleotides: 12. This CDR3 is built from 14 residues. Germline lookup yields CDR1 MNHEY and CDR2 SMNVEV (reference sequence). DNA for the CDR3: TGTGCCAACAGGCCCCCAGGGGGTAACTACGAGCAGTACTTC. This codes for CANRPPGGNYEQYF.

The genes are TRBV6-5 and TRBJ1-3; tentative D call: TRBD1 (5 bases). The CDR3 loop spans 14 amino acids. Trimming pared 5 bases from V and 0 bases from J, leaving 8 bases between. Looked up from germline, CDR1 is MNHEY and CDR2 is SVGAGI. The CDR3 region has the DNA TGTGCCAGCAGTCGACAGCCCTCTGGAAACACCATATATTTT. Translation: CASSRQPSGNTIYF.

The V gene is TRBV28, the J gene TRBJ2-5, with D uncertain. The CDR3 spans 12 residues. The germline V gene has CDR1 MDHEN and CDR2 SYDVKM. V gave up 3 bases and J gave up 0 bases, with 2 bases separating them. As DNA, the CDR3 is TGTGCCAGCAGTTTCTACCAAGAGACCCAGTACTTC. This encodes CASSFYQETQYF.

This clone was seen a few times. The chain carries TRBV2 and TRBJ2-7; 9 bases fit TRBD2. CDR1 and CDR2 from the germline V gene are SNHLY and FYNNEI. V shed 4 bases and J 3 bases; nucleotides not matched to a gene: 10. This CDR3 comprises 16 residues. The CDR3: CASSGVAGEKLYEQYF. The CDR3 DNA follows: TGTGCCAGCAGTGGAGTAGCGGGGGAGAAACTCTACGAGCAGTACTTC.

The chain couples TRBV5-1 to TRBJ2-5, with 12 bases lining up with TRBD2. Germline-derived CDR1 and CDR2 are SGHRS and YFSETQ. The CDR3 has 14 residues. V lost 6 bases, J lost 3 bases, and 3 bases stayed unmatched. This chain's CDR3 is CASTSGGAEETQYF. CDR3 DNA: TGCGCCAGCACTAGCGGGGGGGCCGAAGAGACCCAGTACTTC.

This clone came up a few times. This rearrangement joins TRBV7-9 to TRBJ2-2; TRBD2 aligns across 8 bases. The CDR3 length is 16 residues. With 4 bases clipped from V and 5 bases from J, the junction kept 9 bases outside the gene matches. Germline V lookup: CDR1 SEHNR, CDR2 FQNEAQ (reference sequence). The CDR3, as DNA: TGTGCCAGCAGCTGGGGCGGCGGGGGGCGTACCGGGGAGCTGTTTTTT. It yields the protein CASSWGGGGRTGELFF. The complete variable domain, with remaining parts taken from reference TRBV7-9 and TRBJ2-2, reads DTGVSQNPRHKITKRGQNVTFRCDPISEHNRLYWYRQTLGQGPEFLTYFQNEAQLEKSRLLSDRFSAERPKGSFSTLEIQRTEQGDSAMYLCASSWGGGGRTGELFFGEGSRLTVL.

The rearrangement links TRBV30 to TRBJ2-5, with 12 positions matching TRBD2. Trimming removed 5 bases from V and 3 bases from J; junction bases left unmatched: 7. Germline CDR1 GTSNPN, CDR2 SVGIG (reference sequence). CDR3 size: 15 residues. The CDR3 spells CAWRKRLAGEETQYF. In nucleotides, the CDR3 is TGTGCCTGGCGAAAAAGACTAGCGGGGGAAGAGACCCAGTACTTC.

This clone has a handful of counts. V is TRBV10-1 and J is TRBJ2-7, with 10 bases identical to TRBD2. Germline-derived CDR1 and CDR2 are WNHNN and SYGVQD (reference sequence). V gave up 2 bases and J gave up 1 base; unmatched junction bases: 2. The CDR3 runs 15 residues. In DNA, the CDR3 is TGCGCCAGCAGTGAGGGGACTAGCGTTTCCTACGAGCAGTACTTC. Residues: CASSEGTSVSYEQYF.

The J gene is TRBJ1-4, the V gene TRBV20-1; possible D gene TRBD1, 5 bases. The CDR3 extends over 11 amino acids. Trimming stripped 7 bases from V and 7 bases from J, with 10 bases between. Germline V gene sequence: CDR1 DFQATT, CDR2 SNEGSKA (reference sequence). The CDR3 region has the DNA TGCAGTGTCGGGGGAAGTGAAAAACTGTTTTTT. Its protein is CSVGGSEKLFF.

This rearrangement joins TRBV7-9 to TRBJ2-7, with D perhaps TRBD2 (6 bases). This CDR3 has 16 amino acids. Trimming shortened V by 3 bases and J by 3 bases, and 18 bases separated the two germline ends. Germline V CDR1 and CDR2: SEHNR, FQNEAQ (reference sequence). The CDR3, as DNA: TGTGCCAGCAGCTTTGGTAGAGGGCTAGCGTACTACGAGCAGTACTTC. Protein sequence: CASSFGRGLAYYEQYF.

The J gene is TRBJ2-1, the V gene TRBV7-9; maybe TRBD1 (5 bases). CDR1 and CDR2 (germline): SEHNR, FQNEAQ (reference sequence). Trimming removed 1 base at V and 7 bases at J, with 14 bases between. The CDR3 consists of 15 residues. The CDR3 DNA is TGTGCCAGCAGCTTAGGTCGCAGGGCCCCGAATGAGCAGTTCTTC. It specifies CASSLGRRAPNEQFF.

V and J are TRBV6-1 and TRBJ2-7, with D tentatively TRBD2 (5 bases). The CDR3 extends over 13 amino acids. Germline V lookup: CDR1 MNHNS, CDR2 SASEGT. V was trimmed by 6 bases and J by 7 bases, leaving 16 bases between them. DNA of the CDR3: TGTGCCAGCAGCCGCGACGGGGTTTGGGAGCAGTACTTC. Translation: CASSRDGVWEQYF.

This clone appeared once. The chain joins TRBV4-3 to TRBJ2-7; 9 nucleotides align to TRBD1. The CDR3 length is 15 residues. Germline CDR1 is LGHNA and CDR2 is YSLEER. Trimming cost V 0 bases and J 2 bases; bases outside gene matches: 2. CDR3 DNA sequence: TGCGCCAGCAGCCAAGAAGGACAGGGGCCCTACGAGCAGTACTTC. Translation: CASSQEGQGPYEQYF.

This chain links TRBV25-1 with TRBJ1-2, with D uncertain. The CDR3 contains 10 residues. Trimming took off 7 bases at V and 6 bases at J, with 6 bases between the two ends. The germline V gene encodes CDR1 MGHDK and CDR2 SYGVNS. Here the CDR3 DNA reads TGTGCCAGCAACGGGAATGGCTACACCTTC. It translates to CASNGNGYTF.